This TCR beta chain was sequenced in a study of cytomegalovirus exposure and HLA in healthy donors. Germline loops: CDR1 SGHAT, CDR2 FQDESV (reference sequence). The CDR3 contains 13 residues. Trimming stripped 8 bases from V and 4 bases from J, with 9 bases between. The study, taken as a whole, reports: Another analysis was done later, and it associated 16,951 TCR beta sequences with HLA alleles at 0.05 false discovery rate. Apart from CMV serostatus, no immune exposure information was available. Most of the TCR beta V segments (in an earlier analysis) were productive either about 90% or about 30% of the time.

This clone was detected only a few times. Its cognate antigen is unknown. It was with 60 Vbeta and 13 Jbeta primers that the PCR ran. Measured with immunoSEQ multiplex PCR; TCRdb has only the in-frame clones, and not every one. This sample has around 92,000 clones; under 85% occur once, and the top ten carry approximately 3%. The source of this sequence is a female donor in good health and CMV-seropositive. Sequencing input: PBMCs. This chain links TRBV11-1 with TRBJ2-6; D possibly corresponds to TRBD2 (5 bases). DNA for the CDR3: TGTGCCAGCCCCCCGGGAGGGGCCAACGTCCTGACTTTC. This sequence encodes CASPPGGANVLTF.